The entry below gives a single T cell receptor beta chain sequence along with its context. The entry originates in a study of OX40 agonist ivuxolimab in advanced cancers. Only in-frame clones appear in the TCRdb table, and some are missing; sequencing was by immunoSEQ multiplex PCR. The repertoire holds around 80,000 clones, with roughly 80% as singletons. Patients were ineligible given autoimmune disease history or systemic immunosuppression. Specimen: CD4+ or CD8+ T cells sorted from blood, collected in a trial of the OX40 agonist ivuxolimab. The receptor comes from an adult with an advanced solid tumor such as melanoma, head and neck, liver or kidney cancer.

The CDR3 reads CASSEELRRNTIYF. CDR3 nucleotide sequence: TGTGCCAGCAGTGAAGAGCTCCGCCGAAACACCATATATTTT. The rearrangement uses TRBV2 and TRBJ1-3, with D hard to call. CDR1 and CDR2 (germline): SNHLY, FYNNEI. With 1 base removed from V and 5 bases from J, the gap between germline ends came to 9 bases. The CDR3 has 14 residues. Full variable domain (outside the CDR3, taken from reference TRBV2 and TRBJ1-3): EPEVTQTPSHQVTQMGQEVILRCVPISNHLYFYWYRQILGQKVEFLVSFYNNEISEKSEIFDDQFSVERPDGSNFTLKIRSTKLEDSAMYFCASSEELRRNTIYFGEGSWLTVV.